These 27 T cell receptor beta chains share one sample of origin, sequenced in a study of blood T cell repertoires in COVID-19. Produced via immunoSEQ multiplex PCR; TCRdb's table is partial and in-frame only. Among about 87,000 clones listed, roughly 88% were seen once. The specimen sequenced was peripheral blood. The receptors originated from a woman older than 75 with COVID-19, enrolled during active disease.

The V and J genes are TRBV19 and TRBJ1-3; 9 bases are a match to TRBD1. The CDR3 has 14 amino acids. J was trimmed by 4 bases and V by 7 bases; bases with no gene match: 5. From germline, CDR1 is LNHDA and CDR2 SQIVND (reference sequence). The DNA of the CDR3 is TGTGCCAGTATCCGGACAGGGGACGGAAACACCATATATTTT. It encodes CASIRTGDGNTIYF.

This chain joins TRBV7-6 and TRBJ1-1; weak D call: TRBD1 (6 bases). This CDR3 spans 16 amino acids. Trimming removed 0 bases from V and 4 bases from J, with 15 bases in between. The germline gives CDR1 SGHVS, CDR2 FNYEAQ. CDR3 DNA sequence: TGTGCCAGCAGCTTAGCGAGGCTGGGGGCGGGCACTGAAGCTTTCTTT. This gives the protein CASSLARLGAGTEAFF.

The chain carries TRBV27 and TRBJ2-7; 9 bases are shared with TRBD2. Germline CDR1 is MNHEY and CDR2 is SMNVEV (reference sequence). V trimming: 2 bases; J trimming: 5 bases; junction bases outside the gene matches: 7. The CDR3 spans 15 residues. The CDR3: CASSLRGGRVDEQYF. CDR3 DNA: TGTGCCAGCAGTTTACGTGGCGGGAGGGTCGACGAGCAGTACTTC.

The rearrangement links TRBV7-2 to TRBJ2-2; 11 bases map to TRBD2. J gave up 9 bases and V 5 bases, and 11 bases lay outside the gene matches. Per germline, CDR1 SGHTA and CDR2 FQGNSA. This CDR3 is built from 16 residues. CDR3 loop: CASSTGTSGPGRELFF. In nucleotides, the CDR3 is TGTGCCAGCAGCACCGGGACTAGCGGACCGGGGCGGGAGCTGTTTTTT.

This clone has only a few counts. This chain uses TRBV7-9 with TRBJ2-3; TRBD2 is a possible D gene (6 bases). V was shortened by 3 bases and J by 1 base, with 8 bases between the two germline ends. The CDR3 has 14 amino acids. Germline loops: CDR1 SEHNR, CDR2 FQNEAQ (reference sequence). The CDR3 bases are TGTGCCAGCAGCTTTGGCGGGGGCACAGATACGCAGTATTTT. The encoded protein is CASSFGGGTDTQYF.

The rearrangement joins TRBV18 to TRBJ1-1; D ambiguous. V lost 3 bases, J lost 0 bases, and 8 bases lay in between. CDR3 length: 14 amino acids. The germline gives CDR1 KGHSH, CDR2 LQKENI. CDR3 nucleotide sequence: TGTGCCAGCTCACCTTCTCAGATGAACACTGAAGCTTTCTTT. Its translation: CASSPSQMNTEAFF.

The chain carries TRBV11-2 and TRBJ2-5; 10 positions match TRBD2. The germline CDR1 and CDR2 sequences are SGHAT and FQNNGV. Unmatched junction bases numbered 4, after V lost 3 bases and J lost 3 bases. The CDR3 length is 15 residues. Here the CDR3 reads CASSFTSGEEETQYF. The CDR3, as DNA: TGTGCCAGCAGCTTTACTAGCGGGGAGGAAGAGACCCAGTACTTC.

The gene calls are TRBV18 and TRBJ2-1; 9 bases match TRBD2. V gave up 4 bases and J gave up 5 bases; unmatched junction bases: 9. This CDR3 has 16 residues. Germline V lookup: CDR1 KGHSH, CDR2 LQKENI. The CDR3 DNA sequence: TGTGCCAGCTCACAAGTTAGCGGGGGACAAAACAATGAGCAGTTCTTC. This encodes CASSQVSGGQNNEQFF.

The V gene is TRBV2, the J gene TRBJ2-3, with a weak D call TRBD2 (6 bases). V was cut by 6 bases and J by 3 bases, with 16 bases left in between. CDR1 and CDR2 from the germline V gene are SNHLY and FYNNEI. The CDR3 has 15 amino acids. CDR3 amino acids: CASRGGRHSTDTQYF. CDR3 in DNA: TGTGCCAGCAGGGGGGGACGACACTCGACAGATACGCAGTATTTT.

The CDR3 reads CASSEWRDYGYTF. Written as DNA, the CDR3 is TGTGCCAGCAGTGAATGGAGGGACTATGGCTACACCTTC. The chain recombines TRBV2 with TRBJ1-2; D call uncertain. This CDR3 is 13 amino acids long. CDR1 and CDR2 (germline): SNHLY, FYNNEI. Trimming cost V 2 bases and J 3 bases, with 7 bases left between them.

The CDR3 protein is CASSPSLAGVSTYEQYF. In DNA, the CDR3 is TGTGCCAGCAGTCCTTCCTTAGCGGGAGTTTCCACCTACGAGCAGTACTTC. This sequence joins TRBV27 and TRBJ2-7; 9 bases are shared with TRBD2. CDR1 and CDR2 (germline): MNHEY, SMNVEV (reference sequence). V was pared by 5 bases and J by 2 bases, with 13 bases of the junction left unmatched. The length of the CDR3 is 17 residues.

This sequence joins TRBV29-1 and TRBJ2-5; D possibly corresponds to TRBD1 (6 bases). V lost 6 bases and J lost 9, with 11 bases in between. Germline loops: CDR1 SQVTM, CDR2 ANQGSEA. CDR3 length equals 10 residues. As DNA, the CDR3 is TGCAGCGTGACAGGCCCTTCCCAGTACTTC. This sequence encodes CSVTGPSQYF.

This clone was picked up one time. The J gene is TRBJ2-4, the V gene TRBV9, with 9 bases fitting TRBD1. The V segment lost 3 bases and the J segment 4 bases; nucleotides outside the gene matches: 5. Per the germline V gene, CDR1 is SGDLS and CDR2 is YYNGEE. This CDR3 has 15 amino acids. CDR3 residues: CASSAGQGLKNIQYF. The CDR3 DNA is TGTGCCAGCAGCGCCGGACAGGGGTTGAAAAACATTCAGTACTTC.

J is TRBJ1-1 and V is TRBV7-9; D uncertain. The V gene's germline CDR1 is SEHNR and CDR2 FQNEAQ (reference sequence). Deletions cut 0 bases from V and 5 bases from J, with 10 bases between. The CDR3 consists of 14 residues. CDR3 amino acids: CASSLAQSRTEAFF. The CDR3 DNA sequence: TGTGCCAGCAGCTTAGCCCAATCCAGAACTGAAGCTTTCTTT.

CDR3 amino acids: CASSFYVDTQYF. The CDR3 nucleotides read TGTGCCAGCAGTTTTTATGTAGATACGCAGTATTTT. The chain employs TRBV12-3 or TRBV12-4 and TRBJ2-3; D uncertain. Trimming shortened V by 3 bases and J by 5 bases, and 6 bases separated the two germline ends. The CDR3 has 12 amino acids.

The chain uses TRBV7-9 and TRBJ2-1; 9 bases are a match to TRBD2. The V and J ends lost 1 base and 3 bases, in that order; junction bases with no gene match: 4. Per the germline V gene, CDR1 is SEHNR and CDR2 is FQNEAQ (reference sequence). The CDR3 contains 16 residues. CDR3 residues: CASSLVTSGYYNEQFF. The DNA of the CDR3 is TGTGCCAGCAGCTTAGTGACTAGCGGATACTACAATGAGCAGTTCTTC. The variable domain in full, with the rest retrieved from reference TRBV7-9 and TRBJ2-1, is DTGVSQNPRHKITKRGQNVTFRCDPISEHNRLYWYRQTLGQGPEFLTYFQNEAQLEKSRLLSDRFSAERPKGSFSTLEIQRTEQGDSAMYLCASSLVTSGYYNEQFFGPGTRLTVL.

The chain recombines TRBV19 with TRBJ2-7; tentative D call: TRBD2 (6 bases). Germline-derived CDR1 and CDR2 are LNHDA and SQIVND (reference sequence). This CDR3 spans 13 amino acids. V was trimmed by 4 bases and J by 9 bases, leaving 16 bases between them. The CDR3 loop reads CASSRKDYERQYF. The CDR3 DNA follows: TGTGCCAGTAGTAGAAAGGACTACGAGCGGCAGTACTTC.

This clone was detected only a few times. The chain links TRBV27 to TRBJ2-3, with 12 bases matching TRBD2. The germline gives CDR1 MNHEY, CDR2 SMNVEV (reference sequence). The CDR3 extends over 19 amino acids. Germline trimming cut 10 bases from V and 1 base from J; bases unmatched to any gene: 18. This CDR3 reads CANKGLAGMWDHGTDTQYF. In DNA, the CDR3 is TGTGCCAACAAAGGACTAGCGGGAATGTGGGATCATGGCACAGATACGCAGTATTTT.

This clone was picked up one time. The chain employs TRBV4-1 and TRBJ2-5, with 7 bases fitting TRBD2. CDR3 length: 16 residues. V lost 4 bases to trimming and J lost 2 bases; unmatched junction nucleotides: 10. CDR1 is MGHRA and CDR2 is YSYEKL in the germline V gene. CDR3 region: CASSPGEGRAQETQYF. CDR3 bases: TGCGCCAGCAGCCCTGGGGAGGGTAGGGCTCAAGAGACCCAGTACTTC.

The chain combines TRBV28 with TRBJ1-2; maybe TRBD1 (6 bases). Germline V gives CDR1 MDHEN, CDR2 SYDVKM. This CDR3 region has 15 residues. With 3 bases removed from V and 5 bases from J, the gap between germline ends came to 16 bases. CDR3 residues: CASSLMTGGGYGYTF. The CDR3 region has the DNA TGTGCCAGCAGTTTGATGACAGGCGGGGGATATGGCTACACCTTC.

The chain couples TRBV11-1 to TRBJ1-2; D might be TRBD1 (6 bases). From germline, CDR1 is SGHAT and CDR2 FQDESV (reference sequence). CDR3 length equals 16 residues. Trimming removed 4 bases from V and 2 bases from J, with 17 bases in between. This CDR3 reads CASSSGSGTLNYGYTF. In nucleotides, the CDR3 is TGTGCCAGCAGCTCAGGGTCCGGGACACTGAACTATGGCTACACCTTC. Full variable domain (outside the CDR3, taken from reference TRBV11-1 and TRBJ1-2): EAEVAQSPRYKITEKSQAVAFWCDPISGHATLYWYRQILGQGPELLVQFQDESVVDDSQLPKDRFSAERLKGVDSTLKIQPAELGDSAMYLCASSSGSGTLNYGYTFGSGTRLTVV.

The V and J genes are TRBV15 and TRBJ1-4, with 10 bases fitting TRBD1. CDR1 is LNHNV and CDR2 is YYDKDF in the germline V gene (reference sequence). V lost 1 base, J lost 7 bases, and 3 bases stayed unmatched. The length of the CDR3 is 15 residues. The CDR3 bases are TGTGCCACCAGCAGAGGACAGGGGGCGGGTGAAAAACTGTTTTTT. It yields the protein CATSRGQGAGEKLFF. The variable domain in full, completed from reference TRBV15 and TRBJ1-4, reads DAMVIQNPRYQVTQFGKPVTLSCSQTLNHNVMYWYQQKSSQAPKLLFHYYDKDFNNEADTPDNFQSRRPNTSFCFLDIRSPGLGDTAMYLCATSRGQGAGEKLFFGSGTQLSVL.

V usage is TRBV5-1 and J usage is TRBJ2-7; possibly TRBD1 for D (6 bases). The CDR3 extends over 13 amino acids. Trimming left V 2 bases short and J 7 bases short, with 13 bases between. CDR1 is SGHRS, CDR2 YFSETQ, per germline. The chain's CDR3 is CASSLQGSVEQYF. The CDR3 nucleotides read TGCGCCAGCAGCTTACAGGGCTCGGTTGAGCAGTACTTC.

The chain uses TRBV5-1 and TRBJ2-3, with D perhaps TRBD1 (5 bases). Germline CDR1 and CDR2: SGHRS and YFSETQ. The CDR3 has 15 amino acids. Deletions cut 6 bases from V and 0 bases from J, with 14 bases between. CDR3 protein: CASNLQEPSTDTQYF. CDR3 bases: TGCGCCAGCAACTTACAGGAACCTAGCACAGATACGCAGTATTTT. Full variable domain (rest looked up from reference TRBV5-1 and TRBJ2-3): KAGVTQTPRYLIKTRGQQVTLSCSPISGHRSVSWYQQTPGQGLQFLFEYFSETQRNKGNFPGRFSGRQFSNSRSEMNVSTLELGDSALYLCASNLQEPSTDTQYFGPGTRLTVL.

The V and J genes are TRBV20-1 and TRBJ2-4; 9 bases match TRBD2. V was clipped by 3 bases and J by 1 base; unmatched bases: 4. The CDR3 length is 15 residues. Germline lookup yields CDR1 DFQATT and CDR2 SNEGSKA (reference sequence). The CDR3 loop is CSASLLAGAKNIQYF. The CDR3, as DNA: TGCAGTGCTAGTCTTCTAGCGGGGGCCAAAAACATTCAGTACTTC.

V gene TRBV5-1 combines with J gene TRBJ2-5, with TRBD2 identical over 10 bases. Germline CDR1 and CDR2: SGHRS and YFSETQ. This CDR3 is 15 amino acids long. V dropped 1 base and J dropped 3; count of bases not matched to a gene: 3. CDR3: CASSLFLAGEETQYF. In DNA, the CDR3 is TGCGCCAGCAGCTTGTTCCTAGCGGGAGAAGAGACCCAGTACTTC.

The rearrangement joins TRBV15 to TRBJ1-1; a weak D match, TRBD1 (5 bases). The CDR3 loop spans 15 amino acids. Germline CDR1 is LNHNV and CDR2 is YYDKDF (reference sequence). V was trimmed by 1 base and J by 0 bases, leaving 9 bases between them. The CDR3 coding sequence is TGTGCCACCAGCAGAGGTGGGGCTCTGAACACTGAAGCTTTCTTT. This codes for CATSRGGALNTEAFF. Full variable domain (remainder filled in from reference TRBV15 and TRBJ1-1): DAMVIQNPRYQVTQFGKPVTLSCSQTLNHNVMYWYQQKSSQAPKLLFHYYDKDFNNEADTPDNFQSRRPNTSFCFLDIRSPGLGDTAMYLCATSRGGALNTEAFFGQGTRLTVV.